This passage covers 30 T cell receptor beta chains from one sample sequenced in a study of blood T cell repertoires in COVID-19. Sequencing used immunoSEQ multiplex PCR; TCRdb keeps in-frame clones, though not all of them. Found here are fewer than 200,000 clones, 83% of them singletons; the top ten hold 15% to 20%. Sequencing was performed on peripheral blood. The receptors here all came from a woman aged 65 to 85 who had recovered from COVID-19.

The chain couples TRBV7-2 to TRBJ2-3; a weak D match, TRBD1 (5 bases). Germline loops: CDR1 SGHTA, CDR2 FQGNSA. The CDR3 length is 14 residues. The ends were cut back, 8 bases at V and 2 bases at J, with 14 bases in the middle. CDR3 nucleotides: TGTGCCAGCCGCAACAGGCAGTCCACAGATACGCAGTATTTT. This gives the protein CASRNRQSTDTQYF.

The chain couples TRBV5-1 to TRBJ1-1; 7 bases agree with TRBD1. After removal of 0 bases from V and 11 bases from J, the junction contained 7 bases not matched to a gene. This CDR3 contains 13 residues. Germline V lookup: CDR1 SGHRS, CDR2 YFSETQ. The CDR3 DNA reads TGCGCCAGCAGCTTGGGAGAAGGGACAGTGGCTTTCTTT. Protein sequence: CASSLGEGTVAFF.

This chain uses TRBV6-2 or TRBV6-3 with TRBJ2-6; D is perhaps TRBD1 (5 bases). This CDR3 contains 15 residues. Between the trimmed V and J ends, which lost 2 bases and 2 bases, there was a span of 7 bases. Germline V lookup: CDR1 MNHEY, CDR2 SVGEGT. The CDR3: CASSYQGPGANVLTF. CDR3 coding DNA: TGTGCCAGCAGTTACCAGGGCCCTGGGGCCAACGTCCTGACTTTC.

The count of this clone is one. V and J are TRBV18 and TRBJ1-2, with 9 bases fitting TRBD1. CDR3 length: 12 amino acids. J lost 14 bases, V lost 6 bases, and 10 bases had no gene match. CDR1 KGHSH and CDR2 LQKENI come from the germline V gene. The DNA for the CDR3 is TGTGCCAGCTCGCCAACAGGGGGCTATCCTACCTTC. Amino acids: CASSPTGGYPTF.

This chain's CDR3 is CASSDQDSPKEKLFF. The CDR3 DNA is TGTGCCAGCAGTGACCAGGACTCCCCCAAGGAAAAACTGTTTTTT. V gene TRBV25-1 combines with J gene TRBJ1-4, with D unresolved. V was shortened by 3 bases and J by 8 bases, with 16 bases between the two germline ends. CDR3 length equals 15 residues. Germline CDR1 and CDR2: MGHDK and SYGVNS. Drawing the rest from reference TRBV25-1 and TRBJ1-4, the complete variable domain is EADIYQTPRYLVIGTGKKITLECSQTMGHDKMYWYQQDPGMELHLIHYSYGVNSTEKGDLSSESTVSRIRTEHFPLTLESARPSHTSQYLCASSDQDSPKEKLFFGSGTQLSVL.

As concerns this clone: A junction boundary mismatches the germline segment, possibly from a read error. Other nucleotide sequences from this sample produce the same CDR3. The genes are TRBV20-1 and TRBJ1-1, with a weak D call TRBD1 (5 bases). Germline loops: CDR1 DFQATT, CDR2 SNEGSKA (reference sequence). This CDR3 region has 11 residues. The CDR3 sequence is CSARGETEAFF. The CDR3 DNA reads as TGCAGTGCCAGAGGGGAGACTGAAGCTTTCTTT.

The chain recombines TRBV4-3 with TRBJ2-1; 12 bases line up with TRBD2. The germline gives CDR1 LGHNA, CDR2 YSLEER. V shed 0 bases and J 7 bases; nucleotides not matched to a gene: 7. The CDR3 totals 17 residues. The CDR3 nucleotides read TGCGCCAGCAGCCAAGATTGGGCTAGCGGGAGGGGGAATGAGCAGTTCTTC. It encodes CASSQDWASGRGNEQFF.

CDR3 nucleotides: TGCGCCAGCAGCTTCTCGGGAGGGGGCTATTACGAGCAGTACTTC. Encoded protein: CASSFSGGGYYEQYF. V usage is TRBV5-1 and J usage is TRBJ2-7; TRBD2 might be the D (8 bases). The germline CDR1 and CDR2 sequences are SGHRS and YFSETQ. The CDR3 covers 15 residues. V dropped 2 bases and J dropped 4 bases, with 16 bases sitting between them.

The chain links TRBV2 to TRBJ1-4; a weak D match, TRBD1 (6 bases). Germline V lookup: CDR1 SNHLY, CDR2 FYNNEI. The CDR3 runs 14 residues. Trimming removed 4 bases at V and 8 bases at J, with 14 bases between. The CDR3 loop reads CASSVWGREEKLFF. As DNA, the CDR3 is TGTGCCAGCAGTGTCTGGGGGCGGGAGGAAAAACTGTTTTTT. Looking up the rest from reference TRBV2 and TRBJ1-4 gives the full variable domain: EPEVTQTPSHQVTQMGQEVILRCVPISNHLYFYWYRQILGQKVEFLVSFYNNEISEKSEIFDDQFSVERPDGSNFTLKIRSTKLEDSAMYFCASSVWGREEKLFFGSGTQLSVL.

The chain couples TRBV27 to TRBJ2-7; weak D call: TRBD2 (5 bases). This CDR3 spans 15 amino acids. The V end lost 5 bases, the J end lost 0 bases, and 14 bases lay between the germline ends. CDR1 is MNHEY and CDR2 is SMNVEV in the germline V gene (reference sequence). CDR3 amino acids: CASSPRPSGSYEQYF. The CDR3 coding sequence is TGTGCCAGCAGTCCCCGGCCCAGCGGCTCCTACGAGCAGTACTTC.

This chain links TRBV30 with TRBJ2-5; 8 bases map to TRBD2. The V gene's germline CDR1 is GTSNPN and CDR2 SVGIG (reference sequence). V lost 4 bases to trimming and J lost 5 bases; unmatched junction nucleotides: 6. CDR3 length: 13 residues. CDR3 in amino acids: CAWTGLAGETQYF. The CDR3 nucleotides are TGTGCCTGGACTGGACTAGCTGGCGAGACCCAGTACTTC.

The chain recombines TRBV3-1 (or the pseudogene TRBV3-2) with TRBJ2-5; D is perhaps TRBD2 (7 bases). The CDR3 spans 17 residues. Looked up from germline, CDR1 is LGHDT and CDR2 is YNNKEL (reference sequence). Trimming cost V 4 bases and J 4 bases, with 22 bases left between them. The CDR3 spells CASSPWGAEGGGETQYF. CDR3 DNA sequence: TGTGCCAGCAGCCCGTGGGGGGCGGAGGGCGGGGGAGAGACCCAGTACTTC.

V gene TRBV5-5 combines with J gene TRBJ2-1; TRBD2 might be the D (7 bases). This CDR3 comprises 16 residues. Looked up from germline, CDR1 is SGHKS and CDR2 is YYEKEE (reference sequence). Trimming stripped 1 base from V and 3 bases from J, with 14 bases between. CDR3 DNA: TGTGCCAGCAGCTTGTGGCGGGGGCGAAACTACAATGAGCAGTTCTTC. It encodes CASSLWRGRNYNEQFF. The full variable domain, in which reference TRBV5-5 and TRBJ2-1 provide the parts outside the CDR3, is DAGVTQSPTHLIKTRGQQVTLRCSPISGHKSVSWYQQVLGQGPQFIFQYYEKEERGRGNFPDRFSARQFPNYSSELNVNALLLGDSALYLCASSLWRGRNYNEQFFGPGTRLTVL.

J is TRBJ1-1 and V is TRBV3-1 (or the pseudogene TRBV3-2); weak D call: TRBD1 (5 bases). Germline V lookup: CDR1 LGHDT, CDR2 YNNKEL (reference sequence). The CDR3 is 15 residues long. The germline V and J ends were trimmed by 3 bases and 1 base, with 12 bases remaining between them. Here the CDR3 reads CASSQAGRQNTEAFF. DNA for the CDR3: TGTGCCAGCAGCCAGGCGGGACGGCAGAACACTGAAGCTTTCTTT.

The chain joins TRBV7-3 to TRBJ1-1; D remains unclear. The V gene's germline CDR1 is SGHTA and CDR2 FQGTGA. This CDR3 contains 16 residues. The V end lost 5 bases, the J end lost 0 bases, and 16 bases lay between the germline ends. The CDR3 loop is CASSPEGPWVNTEAFF. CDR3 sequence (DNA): TGTGCCAGCAGCCCCGAGGGCCCCTGGGTGAACACTGAAGCTTTCTTT. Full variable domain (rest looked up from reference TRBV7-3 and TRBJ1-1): GAGVSQTPSNKVTEKGKYVELRCDPISGHTALYWYRQSLGQGPEFLIYFQGTGAADDSGLPNDRFFAVRPEGSVSTLKIQRTERGDSAVYLCASSPEGPWVNTEAFFGQGTRLTVV.

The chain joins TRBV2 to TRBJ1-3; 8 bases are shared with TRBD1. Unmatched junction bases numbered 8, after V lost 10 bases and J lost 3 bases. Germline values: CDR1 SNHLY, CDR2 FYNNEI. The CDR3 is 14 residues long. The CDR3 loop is CATAADRGGNTIYF. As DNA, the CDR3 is TGTGCCACCGCAGCTGACAGGGGTGGAAACACCATATATTTT.

The CDR3 reads CASSDPRGTNYGYTF. The CDR3 region has the DNA TGTGCCAGTAGTGACCCCAGGGGGACGAACTATGGCTACACCTTC. The chain links TRBV19 to TRBJ1-2, with TRBD1 matching over 7 bases. Losses at the gene ends were 5 bases for V and 2 bases for J; bases not matched to a gene: 8. The CDR3 runs 15 residues. Germline loops: CDR1 LNHDA, CDR2 SQIVND (reference sequence).

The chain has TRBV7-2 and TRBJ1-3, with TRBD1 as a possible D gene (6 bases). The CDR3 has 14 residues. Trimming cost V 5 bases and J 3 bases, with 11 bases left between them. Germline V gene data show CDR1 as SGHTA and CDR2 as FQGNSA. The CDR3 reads CASSPRQVGNTIYF. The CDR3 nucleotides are TGTGCCAGCAGCCCCCGACAGGTTGGAAACACCATATATTTT.

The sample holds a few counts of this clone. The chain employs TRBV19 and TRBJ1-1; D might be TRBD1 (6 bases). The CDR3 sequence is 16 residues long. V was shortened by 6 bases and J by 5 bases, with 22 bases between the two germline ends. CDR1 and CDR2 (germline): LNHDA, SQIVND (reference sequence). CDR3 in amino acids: CASSGMSQVRGTEAFF. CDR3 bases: TGTGCCAGTAGCGGGATGTCACAGGTTAGGGGGACTGAAGCTTTCTTT.

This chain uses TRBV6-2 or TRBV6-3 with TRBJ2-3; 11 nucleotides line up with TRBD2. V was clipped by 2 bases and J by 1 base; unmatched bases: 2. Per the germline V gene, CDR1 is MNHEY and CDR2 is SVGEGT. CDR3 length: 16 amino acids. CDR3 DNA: TGTGCCAGCAGTTACCCGACTAGCGGGGGCACAGATACGCAGTATTTT. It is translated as CASSYPTSGGTDTQYF.

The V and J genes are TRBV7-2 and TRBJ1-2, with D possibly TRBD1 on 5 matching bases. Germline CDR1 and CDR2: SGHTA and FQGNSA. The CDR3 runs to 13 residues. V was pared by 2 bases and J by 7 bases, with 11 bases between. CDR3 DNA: TGTGCCAGCAGCTTAACCAGACAGTCTGGCTACACCTTC. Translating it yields CASSLTRQSGYTF.

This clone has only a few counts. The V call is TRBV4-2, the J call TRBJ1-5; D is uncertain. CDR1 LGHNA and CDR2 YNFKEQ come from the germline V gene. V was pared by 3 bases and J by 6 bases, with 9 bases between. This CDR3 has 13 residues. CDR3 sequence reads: CASSQQRGQPQHF. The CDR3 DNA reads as TGTGCCAGCAGCCAGCAGCGGGGTCAGCCCCAGCATTTT.

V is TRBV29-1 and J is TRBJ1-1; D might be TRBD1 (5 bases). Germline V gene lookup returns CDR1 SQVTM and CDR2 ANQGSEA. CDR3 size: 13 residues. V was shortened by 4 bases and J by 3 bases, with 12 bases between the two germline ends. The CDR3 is CSVVVGRDTEAFF. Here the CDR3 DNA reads TGCAGCGTTGTGGTGGGCAGGGACACTGAAGCTTTCTTT.

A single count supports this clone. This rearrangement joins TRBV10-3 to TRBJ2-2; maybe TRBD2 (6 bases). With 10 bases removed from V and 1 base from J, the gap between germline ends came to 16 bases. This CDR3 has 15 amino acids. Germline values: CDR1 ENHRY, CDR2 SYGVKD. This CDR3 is CASRPGLGNTGELFF. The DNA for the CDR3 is TGTGCCAGCCGACCGGGACTCGGGAACACCGGGGAGCTGTTTTTT.

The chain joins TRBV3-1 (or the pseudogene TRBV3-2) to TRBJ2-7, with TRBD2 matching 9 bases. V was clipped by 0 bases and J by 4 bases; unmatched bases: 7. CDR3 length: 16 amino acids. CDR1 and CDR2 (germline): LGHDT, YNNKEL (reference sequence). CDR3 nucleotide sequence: TGTGCCAGCAGCCAAGATCGGCGGGAGGGCCGGTACGAGCAGTACTTC. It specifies CASSQDRREGRYEQYF.

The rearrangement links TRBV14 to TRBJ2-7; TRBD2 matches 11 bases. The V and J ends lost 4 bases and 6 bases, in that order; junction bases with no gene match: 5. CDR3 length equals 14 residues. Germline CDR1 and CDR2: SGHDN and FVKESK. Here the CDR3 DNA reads TGTGCCAGCAGCCCGGGACTAGCGGAGACCGAGCAGTACTTC. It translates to CASSPGLAETEQYF. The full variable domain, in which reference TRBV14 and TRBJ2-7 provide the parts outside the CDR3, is EAGVTQFPSHSVIEKGQTVTLRCDPISGHDNLYWYRRVMGKEIKFLLHFVKESKQDESGMPNNRFLAERTGGTYSTLKVQPAELEDSGVYFCASSPGLAETEQYFGPGTRLTVT.

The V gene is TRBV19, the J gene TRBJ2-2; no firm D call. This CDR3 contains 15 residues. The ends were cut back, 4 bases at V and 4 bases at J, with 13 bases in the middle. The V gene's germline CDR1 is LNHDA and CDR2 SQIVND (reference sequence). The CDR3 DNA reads TGTGCCAGTAGTACCCGCCTCGCCAGCACCGGGGAGCTGTTTTTT. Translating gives CASSTRLASTGELFF.

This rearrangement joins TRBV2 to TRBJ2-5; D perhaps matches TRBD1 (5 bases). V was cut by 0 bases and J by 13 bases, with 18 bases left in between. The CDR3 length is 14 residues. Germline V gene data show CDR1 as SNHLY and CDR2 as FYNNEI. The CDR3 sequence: CASSEAPRVVQGYF. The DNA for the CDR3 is TGTGCCAGCAGTGAAGCCCCCCGGGTGGTCCAGGGGTACTTC. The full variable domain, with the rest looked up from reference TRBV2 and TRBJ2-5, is EPEVTQTPSHQVTQMGQEVILRCVPISNHLYFYWYRQILGQKVEFLVSFYNNEISEKSEIFDDQFSVERPDGSNFTLKIRSTKLEDSAMYFCASSEAPRVVQGYFGPGTRLLVL.

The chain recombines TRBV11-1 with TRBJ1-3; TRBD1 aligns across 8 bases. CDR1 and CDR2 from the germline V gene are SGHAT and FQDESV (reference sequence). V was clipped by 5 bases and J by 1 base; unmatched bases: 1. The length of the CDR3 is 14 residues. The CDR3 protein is CASSRTGSGNTIYF. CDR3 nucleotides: TGTGCCAGCAGCCGGACAGGGTCTGGAAACACCATATATTTT.

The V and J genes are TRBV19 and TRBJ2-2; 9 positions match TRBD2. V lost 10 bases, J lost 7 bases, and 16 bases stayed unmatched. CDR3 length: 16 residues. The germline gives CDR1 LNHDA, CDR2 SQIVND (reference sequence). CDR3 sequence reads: CATTAGGGRWVGELFF. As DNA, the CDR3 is TGTGCCACCACCGCGGGGGGGGGCCGGTGGGTCGGGGAGCTGTTTTTT.